The rows below give T cell receptor beta chains drawn from one sample of a study of T-cell reconstitution after alpha-beta-depleted transplantation in children. TCRdb processed the PCR reads anew with MiXCR; each CDR3 protein has one entry. The data contain 130,000 to 150,000 distinct CDR3 sequences, about 9% of them singletons. Sequences were derived from PBMCs, mostly from graft donor cells, sampled 180 days after TCRalphabeta/CD19-depleted stem cell transplant. The receptors originated from a female patient under 10 years old who had a stem cell transplant for congenital amegakaryocytic thrombocytopenia, so the T cells may come from the graft donor. Both conserved end residues are part of each CDR3. Fields, in order: V gene, J gene, clone size, CDR3 protein. Expanded clones get a size class; other rows say once, few or many, or leave the size out.

>TRBV11-2|TRBJ1-3|many
CASSLVRGQSGNTIYF
>TRBV3-1|TRBJ2-4|few
CASSSTSVAKNIQYF
>TRBV7-3|TRBJ2-3|many
CASSFTWKDTQYF
>TRBV4-2|TRBJ1-2|many
CASSSGTDLNYGYTF
>TRBV4-1|TRBJ2-7|few
CASSLQPGTPYEQYF
>TRBV12-3/TRBV12-4|TRBJ2-6|few
CASSWTARLAGANGLTF
>TRBV11-2|TRBJ2-2|few
CASSLEGGQERNTGELFF
>TRBV6-6|TRBJ2-1|few
CASSYGIGNEQFF
>TRBV5-1|TRBJ2-2|many
CASSLVDRGNTGELFF
>TRBV18|TRBJ1-1|NA
CASSPLKGTSESEAFF
>TRBV5-1|TRBJ1-6|many
CASSSGTGENSPLHF
>TRBV28|TRBJ1-5|many
CASSFRGGQPQHF
>TRBV30|TRBJ1-1|NA
CAWRESTGRTEAFF
>TRBV5-1|TRBJ2-6|few
CASSSGTGRGSGANVLTF